The T cell receptor (beta chain) under discussion was sequenced for a study of blood T cell repertoires in COVID-19. Turning to the study itself: T cells, B-cell-depleted T cells, or PBMCs provided the cDNA or gDNA that served as material.

Germline V gives CDR1 LGHDT, CDR2 YNNKEL (reference sequence). The CDR3 sequence is 14 residues long. V was pared by 2 bases and J by 5 bases, with 9 bases between. The assay was immunoSEQ multiplex PCR, and TCRdb's table has in-frame clones only and misses some. This table has 170,000 or so clones, 85% to 90% appearing once. Sequencing was carried out using peripheral blood. The chain has TRBV3-1 (or the pseudogene TRBV3-2) and TRBJ2-2; possibly TRBD1 for D (6 bases). The TCR sequence derives from a man in his forties or fifties with active or convalescent COVID-19. The CDR3 DNA sequence: TGTGCCAGCAGCCAACGACAGGCTACCGGGGAGCTGTTTTTT. This codes for CASSQRQATGELFF.